This is a list of T cell receptor beta chains from one sample in a study of shared clonotypes between healthy human individuals. Profiled with immunoSEQ multiplex PCR; TCRdb holds only in-frame clones, not every one. The table includes 2,500,000 or so clones, roughly 93% detected once. The sequencing input was naive CD4+ T cells from PBMCs. The receptors shown here come from a man aged 18-30 years in good health. Some clones in this sample may be carry-over from other donors' samples. The conserved cysteine and the conserved F or W are not part of the CDR3 here.

V gene	J gene	CDR3 protein
TRBV7-8	TRBJ1-5	ASSLDRAGDQPQH
TRBV9	TRBJ1-2	ASSVAGGVYGYT
TRBV29-1	TRBJ2-6	SVVFPGANVLT
TRBV11-2	TRBJ2-5	ASRVLGRENWETQY
TRBV5-1	TRBJ2-1	ASSWSGTGSYNEQF
TRBV7-6	TRBJ2-5	ASSLAGTQETQY
TRBV7-3	TRBJ1-1	ASSQGTPGTEAF
TRBV28	TRBJ2-3	ASRTGGTDTQY
TRBV5-1	TRBJ2-1	ASSPGTSGSSYNEQF
TRBV28	TRBJ1-2	ASSLFGGSYGYT
TRBV15	TRBJ1-4	ATSSYRGGPNEKLF
TRBV6-1	TRBJ2-2	ASSDGPWELF
TRBV7-3	TRBJ1-5	ASSTSSGGGQPQH
TRBV6-1	TRBJ2-7	AASIRNSYEQY
TRBV6-5	TRBJ2-3	ASTEWRTDTQY
TRBV2	TRBJ1-1	ASIPDGNTEAF
TRBV2	TRBJ2-7	ASSPQRGGRAYEQY
TRBV5-5	TRBJ1-2	ASSLGPGDYGYT
TRBV6-6	TRBJ2-7	ASSYSNSPGEQY
TRBV28	TRBJ1-5	ASSLSAGSNQPQH
TRBV11-2	TRBJ2-5	ASSLERGETQY
TRBV6-5	TRBJ1-2	ASSYGRGGLT
TRBV28	TRBJ2-7	ASSSGTVYEQY
TRBV7-9	TRBJ2-7	ASSFSPGTTYEQY
TRBV7-3	TRBJ2-7	ASSEIGGREAHEQH
TRBV9	TRBJ2-1	ASSRRNNEQF
TRBV27	TRBJ2-1	ASSPRLAGNYNEQF